These 14 T cell receptor beta chains came from one sample sequenced in a study of T cell responses to AZD1222 COVID-19 vaccine. Clones were read by immunoSEQ multiplex PCR, and TCRdb kept only the in-frame ones, dropping some. The sample yields some 180,000 clones, 80% to 95% seen once. The sequences come from peripheral blood, collected on day 0 of AZD1222 vaccination. Receptors were obtained from an adult in good health.

The rearrangement uses TRBV12-3 or TRBV12-4 and TRBJ1-1; no firm D call. Trimming pared 6 bases from V and 10 bases from J, leaving 15 bases between. This CDR3 has 12 amino acids. In DNA form, the CDR3 reads TGTGCCAGCAGCCCAGGCCTTGAGGGAGCTTTCTTT. The encoded protein is CASSPGLEGAFF.

The chain is built from TRBV7-2 and TRBJ1-5; 12 bases are a match to TRBD1. The CDR3 extends over 17 amino acids. Trimming took 0 bases from V and 14 from J; bases not matched to a gene: 14. Per the germline V gene, CDR1 is SGHTA and CDR2 is FQGNSA. The CDR3 is CASSLAGGRGQGADKHF. DNA for the CDR3: TGTGCCAGCAGCTTAGCGGGAGGGAGGGGACAGGGGGCGGATAAGCATTTT.

The J gene is TRBJ2-3, the V gene TRBV7-8, with D possibly TRBD1 on 6 matching bases. This CDR3 region has 13 residues. Germline assignment: CDR1 SGHVS and CDR2 FQNEAQ. V lost 3 bases and J 8 bases, leaving 12 bases between the germline ends. The chain's CDR3 is CASSLGRGGTQYF. The CDR3, as DNA: TGTGCCAGCAGCTTGGGAAGAGGGGGTACGCAGTATTTT.

This chain joins TRBV7-9 and TRBJ1-1, with D hard to call. Germline CDR1 SEHNR, CDR2 FQNEAQ (reference sequence). The V gene lost 0 bases and the J gene lost 6 bases, with 8 bases spanning the gap. The length of the CDR3 is 13 residues. The CDR3 loop is CASSLAREAEAFF. The CDR3 coding sequence is TGTGCCAGCAGCTTAGCGAGGGAGGCTGAAGCTTTCTTT.

The genes are TRBV27 and TRBJ1-6; tentatively, D is TRBD1 (6 bases). Germline V lookup: CDR1 MNHEY, CDR2 SMNVEV (reference sequence). V was clipped by 2 bases and J by 8 bases, with 16 bases between them. The CDR3 has 16 amino acids. The CDR3 region has the DNA TGTGCCAGCAGTTTAAGGGGGTACCTCACCGATTCACCCCTCCACTTT. This sequence encodes CASSLRGYLTDSPLHF.

There are a few counts of this clone. The chain recombines TRBV15 with TRBJ1-2, with 12 bases that match TRBD1. The V gene's germline CDR1 is LNHNV and CDR2 YYDKDF (reference sequence). The CDR3 sequence is 16 residues long. Trimming cost V 1 base and J 5 bases; bases outside gene matches: 5. CDR3 sequence (DNA): TGTGCCACCAGCAGAGTAAGGGACAGGGGGCTGTATGGCTACACCTTC. The encoded protein is CATSRVRDRGLYGYTF.

The chain has TRBV24-1 and TRBJ2-3; D unresolved. Germline lookup yields CDR1 KGHDR and CDR2 SFDVKD. V was clipped by 3 bases and J by 10 bases, with 16 bases between them. This CDR3 contains 14 residues. The CDR3 loop reads CATSDAGPLAAQYF. In DNA, the CDR3 is TGTGCCACCAGTGATGCAGGACCGCTCGCCGCGCAGTATTTT.

V usage is TRBV7-3 and J usage is TRBJ1-1, with D possibly TRBD1 on 6 matching bases. This CDR3 is built from 15 residues. Trimming shortened V by 5 bases and J by 1 base, and 14 bases separated the two germline ends. In germline, CDR1 is SGHTA, CDR2 FQGTGA. CDR3 sequence: CASSLLGGGNTEAFF. CDR3 nucleotide sequence: TGTGCCAGCAGCCTTTTGGGGGGCGGGAACACTGAAGCTTTCTTT.

The chain joins TRBV2 to TRBJ2-4; 7 bases are a match to TRBD1. The CDR3 sequence is 15 residues long. The J segment lost 6 bases and the V segment lost 10 bases, leaving 15 bases of the junction unmatched. CDR1 is SNHLY and CDR2 is FYNNEI in the germline V gene. In DNA form, the CDR3 reads TGTGCCACCCAGTCGGGACAGCAAAAGTCAAACATTCAGTACTTC. It yields the protein CATQSGQQKSNIQYF. The full variable domain, with the rest looked up from reference TRBV2 and TRBJ2-4, is EPEVTQTPSHQVTQMGQEVILRCVPISNHLYFYWYRQILGQKVEFLVSFYNNEISEKSEIFDDQFSVERPDGSNFTLKIRSTKLEDSAMYFCATQSGQQKSNIQYFGAGTRLSVL.

The chain is built from TRBV4-3 and TRBJ1-4; 7 bases line up with TRBD1. The CDR3 length is 15 residues. V gave up 4 bases and J gave up 8 bases; unmatched junction bases: 10. Germline values: CDR1 LGHNA, CDR2 YSLEER. In DNA form, the CDR3 reads TGCGCCAGCAGCCCCCGACAGGGCTTGGGGGAAAAACTGTTTTTT. This translates into CASSPRQGLGEKLFF.

The rearrangement uses TRBV6-6 and TRBJ1-4; possibly TRBD1 for D (5 bases). Germline CDR1 is MNHNY and CDR2 is SVGAGI (reference sequence). With 6 bases removed from V and 5 bases from J, the gap between germline ends came to 13 bases. This CDR3 has 14 amino acids. As DNA, the CDR3 is TGTGCCAGCAGGTCGGGGGATAGGAATGAAAAACTGTTTTTT. Protein product: CASRSGDRNEKLFF.

V gene TRBV2 combines with J gene TRBJ2-7; D may be TRBD2 (7 bases). The V gene lost 1 base and the J gene lost 3 bases, with 13 bases spanning the gap. Germline V lookup: CDR1 SNHLY, CDR2 FYNNEI. The CDR3 has 15 amino acids. CDR3 amino acids: CASSEGQGRVYEQYF. CDR3 nucleotide sequence: TGTGCCAGCAGTGAAGGGCAGGGGAGGGTCTACGAGCAGTACTTC.

The V and J genes are TRBV7-9 and TRBJ2-5; 11 nucleotides agree with TRBD2. Trimming removed 3 bases from V and 5 bases from J; junction bases left unmatched: 8. Germline CDR1 is SEHNR and CDR2 is FQNEAQ (reference sequence). This CDR3 is built from 16 residues. The CDR3 region has the DNA TGTGCCAGCAGCTTCCCTAGCGGGAGGTTGGGGGAGACCCAGTACTTC. Amino acids: CASSFPSGRLGETQYF. Using reference TRBV7-9 and TRBJ2-5 for the parts outside the CDR3, the full variable domain is DTGVSQNPRHKITKRGQNVTFRCDPISEHNRLYWYRQTLGQGPEFLTYFQNEAQLEKSRLLSDRFSAERPKGSFSTLEIQRTEQGDSAMYLCASSFPSGRLGETQYFGPGTRLLVL.

This chain uses TRBV2 with TRBJ1-1; the match to TRBD1 covers 8 bases. V was pared by 6 bases and J by 4 bases, with 4 bases of the junction left unmatched. The CDR3 has 13 residues. The germline CDR1 and CDR2 sequences are SNHLY and FYNNEI. The CDR3 DNA reads as TGTGCCAGCAGGCAGGGGGCTACCACTGAAGCTTTCTTT. This encodes CASRQGATTEAFF.